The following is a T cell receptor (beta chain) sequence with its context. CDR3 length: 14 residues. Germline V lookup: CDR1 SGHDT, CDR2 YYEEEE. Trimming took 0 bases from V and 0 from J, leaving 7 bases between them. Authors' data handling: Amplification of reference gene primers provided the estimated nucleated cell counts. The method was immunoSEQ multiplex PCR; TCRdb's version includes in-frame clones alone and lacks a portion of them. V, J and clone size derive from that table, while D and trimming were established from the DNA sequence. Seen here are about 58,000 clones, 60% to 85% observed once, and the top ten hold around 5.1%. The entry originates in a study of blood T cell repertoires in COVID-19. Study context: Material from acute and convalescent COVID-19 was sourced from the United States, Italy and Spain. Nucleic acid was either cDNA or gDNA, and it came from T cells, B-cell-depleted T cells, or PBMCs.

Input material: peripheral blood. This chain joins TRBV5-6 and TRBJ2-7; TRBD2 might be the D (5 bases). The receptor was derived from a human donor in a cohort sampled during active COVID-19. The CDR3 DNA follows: TGTGCCAGCAGCTTGGCGGGGAGCTCCTACGAGCAGTACTTC. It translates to CASSLAGSSYEQYF.